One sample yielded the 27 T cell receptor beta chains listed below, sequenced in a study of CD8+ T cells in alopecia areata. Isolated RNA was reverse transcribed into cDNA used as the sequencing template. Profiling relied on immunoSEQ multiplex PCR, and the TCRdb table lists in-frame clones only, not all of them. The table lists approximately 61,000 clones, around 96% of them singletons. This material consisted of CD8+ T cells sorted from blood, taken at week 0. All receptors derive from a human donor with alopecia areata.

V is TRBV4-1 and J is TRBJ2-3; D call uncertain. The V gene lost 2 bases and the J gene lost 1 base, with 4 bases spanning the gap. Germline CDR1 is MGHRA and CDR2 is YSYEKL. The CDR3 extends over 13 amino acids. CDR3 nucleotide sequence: TGCGCCAGCAGCCAAACCCGCACAGATACGCAGTATTTT. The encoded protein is CASSQTRTDTQYF.

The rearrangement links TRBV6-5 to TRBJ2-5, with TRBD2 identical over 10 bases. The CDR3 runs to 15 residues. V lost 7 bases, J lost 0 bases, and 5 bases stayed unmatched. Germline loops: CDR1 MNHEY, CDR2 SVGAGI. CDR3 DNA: TGTGCCAGCACTCCTAGCGGGGGTAACCAAGAGACCCAGTACTTC. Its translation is CASTPSGGNQETQYF.

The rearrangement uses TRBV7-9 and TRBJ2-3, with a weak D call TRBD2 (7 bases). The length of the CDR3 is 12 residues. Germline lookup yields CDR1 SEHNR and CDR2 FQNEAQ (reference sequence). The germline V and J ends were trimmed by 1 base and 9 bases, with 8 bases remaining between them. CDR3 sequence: CASSLEGGTQYF. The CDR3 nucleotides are TGTGCCAGCAGCTTAGAGGGGGGGACGCAGTATTTT.

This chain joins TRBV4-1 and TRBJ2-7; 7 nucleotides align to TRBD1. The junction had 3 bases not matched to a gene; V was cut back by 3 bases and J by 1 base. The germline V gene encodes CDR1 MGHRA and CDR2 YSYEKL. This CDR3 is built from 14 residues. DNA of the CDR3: TGCGCCAGCAGCCATCCCAGGGGGTCCTACGAGCAGTACTTC. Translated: CASSHPRGSYEQYF.

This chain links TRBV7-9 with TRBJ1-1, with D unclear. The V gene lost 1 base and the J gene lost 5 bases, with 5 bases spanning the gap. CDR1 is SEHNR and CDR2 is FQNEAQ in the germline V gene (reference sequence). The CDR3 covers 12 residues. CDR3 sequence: CASSLGSTEAFF. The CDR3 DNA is TGTGCCAGCAGCTTAGGGTCGACTGAAGCTTTCTTT.

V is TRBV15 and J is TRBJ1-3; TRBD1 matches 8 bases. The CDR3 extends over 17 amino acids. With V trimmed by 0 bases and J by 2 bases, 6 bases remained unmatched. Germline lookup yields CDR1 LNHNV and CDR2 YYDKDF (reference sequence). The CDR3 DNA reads TGTGCCACCAGCAGAGATGGACAGGGCGTTGCTGGAAACACCATATATTTT. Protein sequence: CATSRDGQGVAGNTIYF.

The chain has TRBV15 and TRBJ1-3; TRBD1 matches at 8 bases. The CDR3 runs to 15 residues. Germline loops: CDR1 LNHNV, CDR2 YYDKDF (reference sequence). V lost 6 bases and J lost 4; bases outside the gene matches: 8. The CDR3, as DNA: TGTGCCACCAGAAAGGACAGGGCCCCCGGAAACACCATATATTTT. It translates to CATRKDRAPGNTIYF.

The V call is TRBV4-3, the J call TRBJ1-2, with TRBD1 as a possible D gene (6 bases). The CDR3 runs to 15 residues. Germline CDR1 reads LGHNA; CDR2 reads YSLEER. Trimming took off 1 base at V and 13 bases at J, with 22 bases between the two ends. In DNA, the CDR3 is TGCGCCAGCAGCCAAGGAAAGGGGGACACCGCTGGAGTCACCTTC. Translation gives CASSQGKGDTAGVTF.

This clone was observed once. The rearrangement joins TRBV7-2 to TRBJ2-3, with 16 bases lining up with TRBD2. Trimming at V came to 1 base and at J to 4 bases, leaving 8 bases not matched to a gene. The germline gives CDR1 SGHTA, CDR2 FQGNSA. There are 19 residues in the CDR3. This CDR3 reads CASSLEPGLAGGPADTQYF. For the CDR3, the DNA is TGTGCCAGCAGCTTAGAGCCGGGACTAGCGGGGGGGCCGGCAGATACGCAGTATTTT. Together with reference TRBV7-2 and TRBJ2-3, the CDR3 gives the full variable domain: GAGVSQSPSNKVTEKGKDVELRCDPISGHTALYWYRQSLGQGLEFLIYFQGNSAPDKSGLPSDRFSAERTGGSVSTLTIQRTQQEDSAVYLCASSLEPGLAGGPADTQYFGPGTRLTVL.

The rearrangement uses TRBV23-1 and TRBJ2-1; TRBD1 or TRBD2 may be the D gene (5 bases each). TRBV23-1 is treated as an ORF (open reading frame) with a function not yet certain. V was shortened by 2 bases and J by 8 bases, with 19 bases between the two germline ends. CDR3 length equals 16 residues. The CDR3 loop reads CASSQGTGGTFDEQFF. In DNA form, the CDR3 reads TGCGCCAGCAGTCAAGGAACAGGAGGCACATTCGATGAGCAGTTCTTC.

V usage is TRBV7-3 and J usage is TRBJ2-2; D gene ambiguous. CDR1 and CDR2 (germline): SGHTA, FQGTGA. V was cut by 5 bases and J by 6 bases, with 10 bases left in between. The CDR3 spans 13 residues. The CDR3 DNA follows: TGTGCCAGCAGCCCCGTAAACCCCGGGGAGCTGTTTTTT. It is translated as CASSPVNPGELFF.

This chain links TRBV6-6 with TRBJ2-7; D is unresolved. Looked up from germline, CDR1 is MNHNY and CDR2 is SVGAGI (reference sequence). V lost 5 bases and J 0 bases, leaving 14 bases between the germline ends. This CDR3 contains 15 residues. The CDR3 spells CASSHRTENSYEQYF. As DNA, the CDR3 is TGTGCCAGCAGTCATCGGACCGAAAACTCCTACGAGCAGTACTTC.

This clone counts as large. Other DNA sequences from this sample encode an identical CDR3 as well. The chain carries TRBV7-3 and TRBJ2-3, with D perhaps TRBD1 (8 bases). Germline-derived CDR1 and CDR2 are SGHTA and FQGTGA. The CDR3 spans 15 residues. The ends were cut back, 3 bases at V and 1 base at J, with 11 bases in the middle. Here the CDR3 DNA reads TGTGCCAGCAGCTTTACAGGGGGGGGCACAGATACGCAGTATTTT. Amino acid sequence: CASSFTGGGTDTQYF.

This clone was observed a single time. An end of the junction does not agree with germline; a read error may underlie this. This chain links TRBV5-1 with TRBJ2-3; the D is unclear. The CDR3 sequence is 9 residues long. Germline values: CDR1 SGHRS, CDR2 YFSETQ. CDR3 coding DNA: TGCGCCAGCAGCTTGGCTTTGGCTTTT. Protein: CASSLALAF.

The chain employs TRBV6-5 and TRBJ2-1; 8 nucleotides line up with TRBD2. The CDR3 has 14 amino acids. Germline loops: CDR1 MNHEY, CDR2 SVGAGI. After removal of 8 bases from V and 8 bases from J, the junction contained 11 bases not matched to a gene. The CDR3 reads CASSLAGLTDEQFF. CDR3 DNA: TGTGCCAGCTCCTTAGCGGGGCTGACGGATGAGCAGTTCTTC.

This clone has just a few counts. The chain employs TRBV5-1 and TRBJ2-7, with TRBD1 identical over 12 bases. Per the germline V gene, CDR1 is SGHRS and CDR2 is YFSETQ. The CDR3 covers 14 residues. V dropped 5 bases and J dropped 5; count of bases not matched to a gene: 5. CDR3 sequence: CASRLGQGANEQYF. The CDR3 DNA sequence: TGCGCCAGCAGACTGGGACAGGGGGCCAACGAGCAGTACTTC. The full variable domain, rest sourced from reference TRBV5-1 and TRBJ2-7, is KAGVTQTPRYLIKTRGQQVTLSCSPISGHRSVSWYQQTPGQGLQFLFEYFSETQRNKGNFPGRFSGRQFSNSRSEMNVSTLELGDSALYLCASRLGQGANEQYFGPGTRLTVT.

CDR3 sequence reads: CSVLTDTQYF. In DNA, the CDR3 is TGCAGCGTTCTCACAGATACGCAGTATTTT. This chain joins TRBV29-1 and TRBJ2-3; D not resolved. Between the trimmed V and J ends, which lost 5 bases and 2 bases, there was a span of 2 bases. Germline CDR1 is SQVTM and CDR2 is ANQGSEA. This CDR3 has 10 amino acids.

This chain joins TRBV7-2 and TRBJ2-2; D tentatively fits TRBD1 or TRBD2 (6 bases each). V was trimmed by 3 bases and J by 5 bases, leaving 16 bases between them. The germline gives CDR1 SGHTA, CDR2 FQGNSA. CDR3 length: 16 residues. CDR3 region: CASSFARGQRTGELFF. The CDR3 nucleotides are TGTGCCAGCAGCTTCGCCCGGGGGCAGAGGACCGGGGAGCTGTTTTTT.

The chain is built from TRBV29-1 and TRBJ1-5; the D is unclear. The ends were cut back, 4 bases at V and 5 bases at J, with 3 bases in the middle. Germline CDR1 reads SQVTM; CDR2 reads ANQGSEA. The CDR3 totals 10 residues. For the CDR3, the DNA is TGCAGCGTTGGCCATCAGCCCCAGCATTTT. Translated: CSVGHQPQHF.

The CDR3 loop reads CASSQVGHTYEQYF. For the CDR3, the DNA is TGCGCCAGCAGCCAAGTGGGACACACCTACGAGCAGTACTTC. This chain joins TRBV4-3 and TRBJ2-7; weak D call: TRBD1 (6 bases). The V end lost 1 base, the J end lost 2 bases, and 9 bases lay between the germline ends. The CDR3 consists of 14 residues. Germline V gives CDR1 LGHNA, CDR2 YSLEER.

The CDR3 loop reads CASSDDNLPYNEQFF. The CDR3 DNA is TGTGCCAGCAGTGACGACAATCTACCCTACAATGAGCAGTTCTTC. The rearrangement links TRBV6-4 to TRBJ2-1; D unresolved. This CDR3 has 15 residues. Germline-derived CDR1 and CDR2 are MRHNA and SNTAGT. Trimming removed 2 bases from V and 2 bases from J, with 10 bases in between.

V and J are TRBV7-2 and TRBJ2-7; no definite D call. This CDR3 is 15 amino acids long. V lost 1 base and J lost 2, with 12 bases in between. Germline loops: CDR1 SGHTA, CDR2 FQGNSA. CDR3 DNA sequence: TGTGCCAGCAGCTTAGTAGGAATGAAGACCTACGAGCAGTACTTC. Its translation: CASSLVGMKTYEQYF.

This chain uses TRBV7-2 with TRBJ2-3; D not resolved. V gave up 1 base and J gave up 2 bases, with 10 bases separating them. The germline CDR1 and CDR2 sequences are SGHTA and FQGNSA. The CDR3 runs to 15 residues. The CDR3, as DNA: TGTGCCAGCAGCTTAGGTGTATCGGACACAGATACGCAGTATTTT. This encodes CASSLGVSDTDTQYF.

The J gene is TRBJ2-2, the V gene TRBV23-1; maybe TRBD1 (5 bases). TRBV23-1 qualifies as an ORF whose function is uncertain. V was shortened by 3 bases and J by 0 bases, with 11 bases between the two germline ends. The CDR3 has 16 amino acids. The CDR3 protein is CASSHPRVANTGELFF. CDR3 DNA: TGCGCCAGCAGTCACCCCAGGGTCGCGAACACCGGGGAGCTGTTTTTT.

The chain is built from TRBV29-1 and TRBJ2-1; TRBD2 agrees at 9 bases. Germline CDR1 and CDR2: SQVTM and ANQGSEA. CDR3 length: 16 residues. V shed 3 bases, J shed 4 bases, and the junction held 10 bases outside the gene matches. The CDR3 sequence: CSVDPFAGGAYNEQFF. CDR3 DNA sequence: TGCAGCGTTGACCCCTTCGCGGGGGGGGCTTACAATGAGCAGTTCTTC.

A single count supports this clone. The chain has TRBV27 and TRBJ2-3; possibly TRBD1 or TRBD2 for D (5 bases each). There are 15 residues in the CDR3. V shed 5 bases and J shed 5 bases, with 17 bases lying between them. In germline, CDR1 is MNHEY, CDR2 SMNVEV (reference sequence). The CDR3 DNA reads TGTGCCAGCAGTGGTATACCGGGACCCCAAGATACGCAGTATTTT. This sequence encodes CASSGIPGPQDTQYF.

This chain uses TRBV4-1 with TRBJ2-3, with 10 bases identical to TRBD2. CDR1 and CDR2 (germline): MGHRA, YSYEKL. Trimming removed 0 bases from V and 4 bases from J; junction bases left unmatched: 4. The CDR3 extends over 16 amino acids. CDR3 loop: CASSQDQAGGPDTQYF. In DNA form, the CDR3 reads TGCGCCAGCAGCCAAGATCAAGCGGGGGGGCCAGATACGCAGTATTTT.